The T cell receptor beta chain under discussion was sequenced for a study of T cell responses to AZD1222 COVID-19 vaccine (dated by TCRdb to the early 2020s). General notes on the study: A total of around 240 trial participants underwent TCR sequencing, of whom 200 to 220 had received two doses of AZD1222 and roughly 26 had received two doses of the MenACWY control vaccine. Enrollment into the trials was organized by age into subgroups of 18-55, 56-69 and 70-plus years, and those subgroups contained about 160, 30 and 59 TCR-sequenced participants, respectively. Study-wide findings and limitations: CD4 TCRs associated with the vaccine covered the entire spike protein, and the dominant responses were in regions 160-218 and 743-854. A significant rise in spike-specific TCR breadth and depth was observed after two AZD1222 doses relative to day 0 and relative to MenACWY recipients. Because no day 14 peak-response samples were available, the repertoires could be characterized only after the peak T cell response. In the small 56-69-year group, the increase in depth fell short of significance, most likely because of low power. Reportedly, almost half of the unique spike-specific TCRs recognized epitopes lying outside the regions that are mutated in the B.1.351 and B.1.1.7 variants. Conclusions about previously exposed vaccinees are limited, since just a handful of AZD1222 recipients were seropositive for SARS-CoV-2 at baseline. Participants were mostly white British and included more females than males, and it was suggested by the authors that clonal diversity may have been underestimated.

V loses 6 bases of germline sequence and J loses 10 bases, and the interval between the two ends is 15 bases. In the germline V gene (reference sequence), CDR1 corresponds to MNHEY and CDR2 to SMNVEV. The CDR3 runs 12 residues from the cysteine to the phenylalanine. The only DNA kept is the CDR3, 36 bases in frame from the first base. This clone has a handful of counts. What this receptor recognizes is not known. One base away there is no much larger clone; base qualities are not given. In light of the paper, this sample's time point label describes: about 28 days (+/-7) after the second vaccine dose. AZD1222 recipients with second doses at about 4 weeks or about 12 weeks were pooled, because spike-specific TCR depth and breadth did not differ between schedules. Vaccinee samples came from UK trials COV001 and COV002, including a single-blind randomized controlled phase 2/3 trial of AZD1222 (ChAdOx1 nCoV-19) in healthy adults. For TCRbeta chain sequencing, PBMC samples were collected from trial participants at day 0 and at day 28 after the second dose.

The CDR3 regions of human TCRbeta chains were analyzed by immunosequencing. Under the source paper's analysis protocol: TCRs in the repertoires were matched against a reference library of SARS-CoV-2-specific TCRs that had been generated with the MIRA antigen-specificity platform. Breadth was defined as the fraction of unique TCRs that were SARS-CoV-2-associated. Depth was defined as the fraction of total T cells that were SARS-CoV-2-associated. Using the MIRA data, every spike-specific TCR was mapped to the spike region that the TCR reacted to and assigned to either a CD4 or a CD8 class. Log10-transformed breadth and depth values were compared by one-way ANOVA with Sidak's multiple comparisons tests. Entries here come from immuneACCESS through TCRdb and include only in-frame sequences with V and J called. Some clones fail to appear in such tables; in the studies checked, an unresolved V gene covers under half of the shortfall, and the cause of the remainder is unknown. V, J and clone size are those of that table, while D and trimming were read from the DNA. The sample contains 180,000 or so clones, 85% to 95% of them found a single time. 1% of the sample belongs to the ten largest clones.

Sequenced here: peripheral blood, sampled 28 days after the second AZD1222 dose. The receptor's source is an adult who received the AZD1222 COVID-19 vaccine. The chain couples TRBV27 to TRBJ1-2; a weak D assignment points to TRBD1 (6 bases agree). The DNA sequence is as follows: TGTGCCAGCAGCCCTCCCAGGGGAGTCTACACCTTC. The resulting protein is CASSPPRGVYTF.